This entry lists 12 T cell receptor beta chains sequenced from one sample in a study of immune heterogeneity within non-small cell lung tumors. A first 10-cycle multiplex round used 32 V-gene and 13 J-gene primers on TCR beta CDR3. Each CDR3 protein is one row after TCRdb ran MiXCR on the multiplex PCR reads. The data show approximately 7,200 distinct CDR3 sequences, approximately 20% seen once. Bulk tumor genomic DNA constituted the template, at about 600 ng per sample. Doctors removed several biopsies from each primary tumor during surgery, keeping them far apart. These patients got curative surgery after being newly diagnosed with untreated non-small cell lung cancer. Material for sequencing was lung tumor tissue. All receptors come from a man aged 55 to 70 with non-small cell lung cancer.

The chain uses TRBV7-6 and TRBJ2-5, with D possibly being TRBD1 (5 bases). Trimming stripped 5 bases from V and 1 base from J, with 14 bases between. The germline CDR1 and CDR2 sequences are SGHVS and FNYEAQ. The CDR3 runs 15 residues. The CDR3 spells CASSTQGFIQETQYF. The CDR3 DNA sequence: TGTGCCAGCAGCACCCAGGGTTTTATCCAAGAGACCCAGTACTTC.

The sample holds a few counts of this clonotype. This chain uses TRBV6-2 or TRBV6-3 with TRBJ2-5; D unresolved. The CDR3 runs 18 residues. The germline V gene has CDR1 MNHEY and CDR2 SVGEGT. Here the CDR3 reads CPNVPAVTPPSTWETQYF. For the CDR3, the DNA is TGTCCTAACGTGCCAGCAGTGACTCCGCCCTCGACGTGGGAGACCCAGTACTTC.

This clonotype was seen at least ten times. V and J are TRBV9 and TRBJ2-2; D is ambiguous. This CDR3 contains 15 residues. CDR1 is SGDLS, CDR2 YYNGEE, per germline. V was trimmed by 0 bases and J by 2 bases, leaving 8 bases between them. CDR3 in amino acids: CASSVVGANTGELFF. The CDR3 region has the DNA TGTGCCAGCAGCGTAGTGGGTGCAAACACCGGGGAGCTGTTTTTT.

V gene TRBV5-6 combines with J gene TRBJ2-7, with D unclear. Germline V gene sequence: CDR1 SGHDT, CDR2 YYEEEE. V was pared by 2 bases and J by 0 bases, with 12 bases between. The CDR3 has 15 amino acids. The chain's CDR3 is CASSFSPDSSYEQYF. The DNA for the CDR3 is TGTGCCAGCAGCTTCTCGCCAGATAGCTCCTACGAGCAGTACTTC. Supplemented by reference TRBV5-6 and TRBJ2-7, the full variable domain reads DAGVTQSPTHLIKTRGQQVTLRCSPKSGHDTVSWYQQALGQGPQFIFQYYEEEERQRGNFPDRFSGHQFPNYSSELNVNALLLGDSALYLCASSFSPDSSYEQYFGPGTRLTVT.

Judged by abundance, this clonotype is medium-sized. Written as DNA, the CDR3 is TGTGCCAGCAGCCCCACCCCCGGGGACAGGGGTAATCAGCCCCAGCATTTT. This gives the protein CASSPTPGDRGNQPQHF. This chain uses TRBV7-3 with TRBJ1-5; TRBD1 agrees at 10 bases. With V trimmed by 5 bases and J by 4 bases, 11 bases remained unmatched. CDR1 is SGHTA and CDR2 is FQGTGA in the germline V gene. CDR3 length: 17 residues.

To note about this clonotype: A much larger clone lies one base from this, so it may be a read error. The chain has TRBV5-1 and TRBJ2-2; 13 nucleotides match TRBD2. Germline assignment: CDR1 SGHRS and CDR2 YFSETQ. This CDR3 comprises 20 residues. The CDR3, as DNA: TGCACCAGCAGCTTGGCAAGGACTAGCGGGAGAGGGACGAACACCGGGGAGCTGTTTTTT. Its protein is CTSSLARTSGRGTNTGELFF.

This clonotype was detected ten times or more. The chain employs TRBV30 and TRBJ2-1; 7 positions agree with TRBD1. Germline CDR1 reads GTSNPN; CDR2 reads SVGIG (reference sequence). The CDR3 runs to 14 residues. The V and J ends lost 2 bases and 6 bases, in that order; junction bases with no gene match: 7. The CDR3 region has the DNA TGTGCCTGGAGTATAAAGGGGGCGCTCAATGAGCAGTTCTTC. Protein: CAWSIKGALNEQFF.

V gene TRBV20-1 combines with J gene TRBJ2-4, with D perhaps matching TRBD1 or TRBD2 (6 bases each). The ends were cut back, 1 base at V and 1 base at J, with 14 bases in the middle. CDR1 is DFQATT, CDR2 SNEGSKA, per germline (reference sequence). The CDR3 contains 16 residues. CDR3 DNA sequence: TGCAGTGCTAGAGTGGGGGGCGGTCTCGCCAAAAACATTCAGTACTTC. It is translated as CSARVGGGLAKNIQYF.

The V call is TRBV5-4, the J call TRBJ2-7; 9 nucleotides agree with TRBD1. The length of the CDR3 is 13 residues. The germline gives CDR1 SGHNT, CDR2 YYREEE (reference sequence). CDR3 DNA: TGTACCGTTGGGGACAGGGACTCCTACGAGCAGTACTTC. Translating it yields CTVGDRDSYEQYF. Filled out from reference TRBV5-4 and TRBJ2-7, the complete variable domain reads ETGVTQSPTHLIKTRGQQVTLRCSSQSGHNTVSWYQQALGQGPQFIFQYYREEENGRGNFPPRFSGLQFPNYSSELNVNALELDDSALYLCTVGDRDSYEQYFGPGTRLTVT.

Many counts were recorded for this clonotype. The V call is TRBV20-1, the J call TRBJ2-7; 8 positions agree with TRBD2. Germline V gene sequence: CDR1 DFQATT, CDR2 SNEGSKA (reference sequence). V lost 6 bases to trimming and J lost 6 bases; unmatched junction nucleotides: 16. The CDR3 extends over 15 amino acids. The CDR3 DNA reads TGCAGTGCCACACCCCCAGCGGGAGTTACAGGCGAGCAGTACTTC. The encoded protein is CSATPPAGVTGEQYF.

This clonotype counts as medium-sized. This chain uses TRBV9 with TRBJ1-2; TRBD1 matches at 8 bases. V was clipped by 4 bases and J by 6 bases; unmatched bases: 8. The CDR3 is 14 residues long. The germline V gene has CDR1 SGDLS and CDR2 YYNGEE. CDR3 sequence (DNA): TGTGCCAGCAGCTCTGGGACAGGCCCAGATGGCTACACCTTC. Translating gives CASSSGTGPDGYTF.

This clonotype was counted at least ten times. The V and J genes are TRBV5-1 and TRBJ2-1; D is perhaps TRBD2 (6 bases). The V gene's germline CDR1 is SGHRS and CDR2 YFSETQ. This CDR3 spans 15 amino acids. Trimming cost V 3 bases and J 0 bases, with 10 bases left between them. The CDR3 loop is CASSWDFYSYNEQFF. In nucleotides, the CDR3 is TGCGCCAGCAGCTGGGACTTCTACTCCTACAATGAGCAGTTCTTC.